There are a few counts of the clone carrying this T cell receptor (beta chain). Its antigen is currently unknown. Patients had HPV-negative, locally advanced oral cavity squamous cell carcinoma. This specimen comes from a study of neoadjuvant anti-PD-1 for oral cavity cancer. At the level of the study: Patients without progression received a fourth nivolumab dose around day 43, then surgical resection on days 50-56. Regarding the study as a whole: Treg/Th17 ratio rose with pretreatment blood and fell with post-treatment tumor TCRbeta clonality.

Trimming shortened V by 0 bases and J by 0 bases, and 6 bases separated the two germline ends. In germline, CDR1 is MNHNS, CDR2 SASEGT. The CDR3 runs to 15 residues. Profiling relied on immunoSEQ multiplex PCR, and the TCRdb table lists in-frame clones only, not all of them. The data hold about 7,600 clones, with around 53% observed a single time. Sequences were derived from tumor tissue, sampled before nivolumab (anti-PD-1) treatment. The chain has TRBV6-1 and TRBJ1-5; unclear D gene. This sequence was found in a person between 40 and 79 years old with oral cavity squamous cell carcinoma. The CDR3 loop reads CASSEAVYSNQPQHF. CDR3 bases: TGTGCCAGCAGTGAAGCGGTTTATAGCAATCAGCCCCAGCATTTT.